This T cell receptor beta chain was obtained from a study of blood T cell repertoires in COVID-19. Turning to the study itself: The origin of the acute and convalescent COVID-19 samples was the United States, Italy and Spain.

Under the authors' procedure: By means of reference gene primer amplification, nucleated cell counts were estimated. Assay: immunoSEQ multiplex PCR; the TCRdb copy retains only in-frame clones and omits some. D and trimming were read from the DNA, whereas the V and J calls and clone size are those reported in that table. The sample has around 300,000 clones; about nine tenths are singletons. V was clipped by 0 bases and J by 3 bases, with 12 bases between them. This CDR3 region has 16 residues. The V gene's germline CDR1 is LNHDA and CDR2 SQIVND (reference sequence). The clonotype originates from a man aged 18 to 30 with active or convalescent COVID-19. This sequence joins TRBV19 and TRBJ2-1; tentative D call: TRBD2 (6 bases). The sample comprised peripheral blood. The DNA of the CDR3 is TGTGCCAGTAGTATAGATGGTAGCGGAGACTACAATGAGCAGTTCTTC. Its translation: CASSIDGSGDYNEQFF.